This T cell receptor (beta chain) was sequenced during a study of blood T cell repertoires in COVID-19. Study-wide context: The samples span acute and convalescent COVID-19 from the United States, Italy and Spain. Sources were T cells, B-cell-depleted T cells, or PBMCs; the material itself was cDNA or gDNA.

V dropped 2 bases and J dropped 3 bases, with 7 bases sitting between them. This CDR3 contains 13 residues. The germline CDR1 and CDR2 sequences are MNHNS and SASEGT. Original data processing: Counts of nucleated cells, estimated from reference gene primer amplification, were obtained. Generated by immunoSEQ multiplex PCR, the TCRdb table keeps only in-frame clones and is missing some. D and trimming come from the DNA, and the V and J calls and clone size come from that table. The table records around 64,000 clones, roughly 87% of them present only once. Sequenced: peripheral blood. The sequence was obtained from an elderly man in a cohort sampled during active COVID-19. The chain recombines TRBV6-1 with TRBJ1-2; TRBD1 might be the D (6 bases). As DNA, the CDR3 is TGTGCCAGCAGTGAATACAGGGACTATGGCTACACCTTC. Protein product: CASSEYRDYGYTF.